This note documents a single T cell receptor beta chain sequence. These data come from a study of shared clonotypes between healthy human individuals. Naive CD8 cells lacked CD45RO, underwent positive selection for CCR7 and left out terminally differentiated effector memory CD45RA+ cells. V lost 4 bases to trimming and J lost 1 base; unmatched junction nucleotides: 10. The CDR3 loop spans 16 amino acids. CDR1 and CDR2 (germline): SNHLY, FYNNEI. This table comes from immunoSEQ multiplex PCR, and its TCRdb copy is limited to in-frame clones, with some not included. Among about 2.2 million clones listed, roughly 91% were seen once.

V and J are TRBV2 and TRBJ2-7; 7 nucleotides align to TRBD2. Sequenced sample: naive CD8+ T cells from PBMCs. This sequence originates from a man between 18 and 35 years old in good health. Some clones in this sample may be carry-over from other donors' samples. The CDR3 sequence is CASSVGPGGGSYEQYF. In DNA, the CDR3 is TGTGCCAGCAGTGTTGGGCCTGGGGGGGGATCCTACGAGCAGTACTTC. The full variable domain, completed using reference TRBV2 and TRBJ2-7, is EPEVTQTPSHQVTQMGQEVILRCVPISNHLYFYWYRQILGQKVEFLVSFYNNEISEKSEIFDDQFSVERPDGSNFTLKIRSTKLEDSAMYFCASSVGPGGGSYEQYFGPGTRLTVT.